This TCR beta chain is drawn from a study of T-cell reconstitution after alpha-beta-depleted transplantation in children. In regard to this clonotype: Its antigen is currently unknown.

As it was prepared, the TCRbeta library received unique molecular identifiers. From the PCR reads, TCRdb called clonotypes with MiXCR, one entry per CDR3 protein. The sample lists 200,000 to 250,000 distinct CDR3 sequences, about 8.2% occurring once. General study findings and limits: Diversity and T-cell counts at one year after transplant derived mostly from new T cells. In patients about two months after transplant, alpha-beta T cells reportedly arose from several hundred expanded graft clones. The origin of high day-60 TCRbeta diversity in some patients lay in surviving recipient T cells and thymic progenitors.

The V gene end was trimmed by 7 bases and the J gene end by 2 bases; junction bases not matched to a gene: 8. The CDR3 runs to 15 residues. From germline, CDR1 is SGHTA and CDR2 FQGNSA. The chain uses TRBV7-2 and TRBJ2-3, with 8 bases fitting TRBD2. Material: PBMCs, mostly from graft donor cells, obtained 360 days after TCRalphabeta/CD19-depleted stem cell transplant. The receptor was isolated from a male patient aged 2-9 years who had a stem cell transplant for acute myeloid leukemia, so the T cells may come from the graft donor. CDR3 bases: TGTGCCAGCACCCCAAAAGCGGGAGTCACAGATACGCAGTATTTT. Protein sequence: CASTPKAGVTDTQYF.